The 3 T cell receptor beta chains listed next were all sequenced from one sample in a study of T cells in Graves' hyperthyroidism and ophthalmopathy. Amplified TCR beta CDR3 regions derived from RNA transcripts. First-round RT-PCR with HTBI primers amplified the TCR CDR3 region. MiXCR, run by TCRdb on the multiplex PCR reads, gives a single entry per CDR3 protein. The table records around 520,000 distinct CDR3 sequences, around 15% of them present only once. Sequencing used blood. Receptor source: a woman aged 18-29 years with Graves' hyperthyroidism.

This clonotype was seen more than once but under ten times. The gene calls are TRBV20-1 and TRBJ2-2; D possibly corresponds to TRBD2 (6 bases). Per germline, CDR1 DFQATT and CDR2 SNEGSKA (reference sequence). CDR3 length: 14 residues. With 6 bases removed from V and 2 bases from J, the gap between germline ends came to 13 bases. In DNA form, the CDR3 reads TGCAGTGCCTCGCCGGACTACAACACCGGGGAGCTGTTTTTT. It translates to CSASPDYNTGELFF.

The chain couples TRBV20-1 to TRBJ2-7; D not resolved. The length of the CDR3 is 11 residues. Trimming cost V 7 bases and J 2 bases, with 9 bases left between them. CDR1 is DFQATT and CDR2 is SNEGSKA in the germline V gene (reference sequence). The CDR3 region has the DNA TGCAGTGTCAGGATCCCCTACGAGCAGTACTTC. This codes for CSVRIPYEQYF.

This clonotype was counted many times. The genes are TRBV13 and TRBJ2-4, with a weak D call TRBD2 (5 bases). V lost 4 bases and J lost 7, with 14 bases in between. Germline assignment: CDR1 PRHDT and CDR2 FYEKMQ (reference sequence). The CDR3 contains 14 residues. The CDR3 bases are TGTGCCAGCAGCTCCCCAGAGAGGGTCAACATTCAGTACTTC. Amino acid sequence: CASSSPERVNIQYF. Drawing the rest from reference TRBV13 and TRBJ2-4, the complete variable domain is AAGVIQSPRHLIKEKRETATLKCYPIPRHDTVYWYQQGPGQDPQFLISFYEKMQSDKGSIPDRFSAQQFSDYHSELNMSSLELGDSALYFCASSSPERVNIQYFGAGTRLSVL.